The TCR beta chain described here comes from a study of T cell clonotyping in hematopoietic cell transplantation. A single count supports this clone. Its antigen remains unidentified. The CDR3 contains 13 residues. The V gene's germline CDR1 is LNHDA and CDR2 SQIVND (reference sequence). V was cut by 5 bases and J by 2 bases, with 9 bases left in between. Sequencing used immunoSEQ multiplex PCR; TCRdb keeps in-frame clones, though not all of them. Of about 36,000 clones in the sample, about 90% were seen once. Broader study findings: No sorting was done, leaving CD4 and CD8 contributions mixed. Higher Inverse Simpson Index values in graft donor and pretransplant recipient predicted broader posttransplant TCR diversity.

The chain recombines TRBV19 with TRBJ2-5, with D uncertain. The TCR comes from a woman aged 40 to 50 in good health. Some clones in this sample may be carry-over from other donors' samples. Sample: peripheral blood mononuclear cells. CDR3: CASSLADQETQYF. CDR3 bases: TGTGCCAGTAGTCTGGCAGATCAAGAGACCCAGTACTTC.